The 30 T cell receptor beta chains in this list originate from one sample, sequenced in a study of blood T cell repertoires in COVID-19. Some clones are missing from TCRdb's copy, which holds only in-frame ones; the method was immunoSEQ multiplex PCR. The sample contains 150,000 to 250,000 clones, 70% to 80% of which appear only once. Sequencing was carried out using peripheral blood. These receptors were collected from a woman aged 40-49 years with COVID-19, enrolled during active disease.

This clone was recorded a few times. The chain joins TRBV7-2 to TRBJ2-3; 7 bases fit TRBD2. Germline V CDR1 and CDR2: SGHTA, FQGNSA. The CDR3 loop spans 13 amino acids. Unmatched junction bases numbered 5, after V lost 5 bases and J lost 6 bases. CDR3 sequence (DNA): TGTGCCAGCAGCCGCGGACTAGAGGATACGCAGTATTTT. The encoded protein is CASSRGLEDTQYF.

The chain couples TRBV5-1 to TRBJ1-2, with D possibly matching TRBD1 (6 bases). V was clipped by 3 bases and J by 2 bases, with 11 bases between them. Per the germline V gene, CDR1 is SGHRS and CDR2 is YFSETQ. This CDR3 has 14 amino acids. DNA of the CDR3: TGCGCCAGCAGCTACAGGGCCGGGAACTATGGCTACACCTTC. Translating gives CASSYRAGNYGYTF.

This chain links TRBV7-2 with TRBJ2-7; 7 bases map to TRBD2. Germline V gene lookup returns CDR1 SGHTA and CDR2 FQGNSA. There are 16 residues in the CDR3. V lost 0 bases to trimming and J lost 1 base; unmatched junction nucleotides: 6. The CDR3 is CASSLARASGSYEQYF. For the CDR3, the DNA is TGTGCCAGCAGCTTAGCGAGGGCTAGCGGATCCTACGAGCAGTACTTC.

Only a few counts were recorded for this clone. V and J are TRBV14 and TRBJ1-2; D is undetermined. Per the germline V gene, CDR1 is SGHDN and CDR2 is FVKESK. The CDR3 has 16 amino acids. V dropped 1 base and J dropped 4 bases, with 16 bases sitting between them. The CDR3 nucleotides are TGTGCCAGCAGCCAAGCGGGGTTTGGGGTTGCCTATGGCTACACCTTC. Encoded protein: CASSQAGFGVAYGYTF.

This sequence joins TRBV4-3 and TRBJ1-2, with a weak D call TRBD1 (5 bases). Deletions cut 1 base from V and 4 bases from J, with 10 bases between. There are 14 residues in the CDR3. Germline V gene lookup returns CDR1 LGHNA and CDR2 YSLEER. Here the CDR3 reads CASSQGGEAYGYTF. The CDR3 region has the DNA TGCGCCAGCAGCCAAGGGGGGGAAGCCTATGGCTACACCTTC.

A few counts support this clone. The CDR3 DNA is TGCGCCAGCAGCTCACAGGGGAACAATTCACCCCTCCACTTT. Translated, it gives CASSSQGNNSPLHF. The rearrangement uses TRBV5-1 and TRBJ1-6; 7 bases map to TRBD1. This CDR3 comprises 14 residues. CDR1 SGHRS and CDR2 YFSETQ come from the germline V gene. V lost 3 bases and J lost 7; bases outside the gene matches: 4.

The chain carries TRBV2 and TRBJ1-5, with a weak D call TRBD1 (6 bases). This CDR3 has 13 amino acids. Germline CDR1 reads SNHLY; CDR2 reads FYNNEI. V gave up 6 bases and J gave up 2 bases, with 8 bases separating them. The CDR3 loop is CASRGGRNQPQHF. The CDR3 DNA sequence: TGTGCCAGCAGAGGGGGACGCAATCAGCCCCAGCATTTT.

The chain has TRBV12-3 or TRBV12-4 and TRBJ1-2; 9 bases are a match to TRBD1. The CDR3 totals 12 residues. J was trimmed by 10 bases and V by 4 bases; bases with no gene match: 4. The CDR3 loop reads CASSSRTGDYTF. The CDR3 DNA follows: TGTGCCAGCAGTTCGAGGACAGGGGACTACACCTTC.

The genes are TRBV10-1 and TRBJ2-7, with 11 bases matching TRBD1. With V trimmed by 6 bases and J by 2 bases, 3 bases remained unmatched. The length of the CDR3 is 14 residues. Germline V lookup: CDR1 WNHNN, CDR2 SYGVQD (reference sequence). The CDR3 DNA is TGCGCCAGCAGACCGGGACAGGGGGCCTACGAGCAGTACTTC. It encodes CASRPGQGAYEQYF.

The chain joins TRBV9 to TRBJ2-7, with 9 bases that match TRBD1. The germline V gene encodes CDR1 SGDLS and CDR2 YYNGEE. V was clipped by 3 bases and J by 0 bases; unmatched bases: 4. The length of the CDR3 is 15 residues. CDR3 DNA sequence: TGTGCCAGCAGCGGTGGGACAGGGATCTCCTACGAGCAGTACTTC. It translates to CASSGGTGISYEQYF.

The V and J genes are TRBV7-9 and TRBJ1-1; D is unclear. Germline CDR1 and CDR2: SEHNR and FQNEAQ (reference sequence). The CDR3 contains 13 residues. V lost 6 bases and J lost 4, with 12 bases in between. The CDR3 loop is CASSSFPGTEAFF. The CDR3 nucleotides are TGTGCCAGCAGTTCATTTCCGGGCACTGAAGCTTTCTTT.

The chain recombines TRBV6-4 with TRBJ1-2, with D unclear. The V gene lost 2 bases and the J gene lost 11 bases, with 12 bases spanning the gap. The CDR3 length is 12 residues. Germline-derived CDR1 and CDR2 are MRHNA and SNTAGT. The CDR3 nucleotides read TGTGCCAGCAGTGACCTCGGTTTTTGGTACACCTTC. Amino acids: CASSDLGFWYTF.

The chain joins TRBV27 to TRBJ1-2, with D maybe TRBD1 (6 bases). This CDR3 has 15 amino acids. CDR1 is MNHEY and CDR2 is SMNVEV in the germline V gene (reference sequence). V was pared by 6 bases and J by 7 bases, with 21 bases between. The CDR3 DNA reads TGTGCCAGCAGCCCCAGTGGCAGGGGCGCGGGTGGCTACACCTTC. This sequence encodes CASSPSGRGAGGYTF.

Only one count was recorded for this clone. The V gene is TRBV2, the J gene TRBJ2-1; 11 nucleotides match TRBD2. The germline CDR1 and CDR2 sequences are SNHLY and FYNNEI. Germline trimming cut 7 bases from V and 2 bases from J; bases unmatched to any gene: 4. There are 15 residues in the CDR3. DNA for the CDR3: TGTGCCAGCACCCCACTAGCGGGGGCCTACAATGAGCAGTTCTTC. Translating it yields CASTPLAGAYNEQFF. Full variable domain (missing parts from reference TRBV2 and TRBJ2-1): EPEVTQTPSHQVTQMGQEVILRCVPISNHLYFYWYRQILGQKVEFLVSFYNNEISEKSEIFDDQFSVERPDGSNFTLKIRSTKLEDSAMYFCASTPLAGAYNEQFFGPGTRLTVL.

V gene TRBV3-1 (or the pseudogene TRBV3-2) combines with J gene TRBJ1-2; 8 bases match TRBD1. The V segment lost 4 bases and the J segment 4 bases; nucleotides outside the gene matches: 5. Per the germline V gene, CDR1 is LGHDT and CDR2 is YNNKEL (reference sequence). The CDR3 sequence is 14 residues long. The DNA of the CDR3 is TGTGCCAGCAGCCTCCAGGGGGCATTCTATGGCTACACCTTC. This sequence encodes CASSLQGAFYGYTF.

The J gene is TRBJ2-1, the V gene TRBV10-1; 14 bases line up with TRBD2. Unmatched junction bases numbered 11, after V lost 3 bases and J lost 7 bases. CDR3 length: 18 amino acids. Per the germline V gene, CDR1 is WNHNN and CDR2 is SYGVQD (reference sequence). The CDR3 bases are TGCGCCAGCAGTGACCGACTAGCGGGAGGGCCGATCCTGAATGAGCAGTTCTTC. This codes for CASSDRLAGGPILNEQFF.

This clone was detected only a few times. V usage is TRBV5-4 and J usage is TRBJ1-3; D unclear. The V and J ends lost 4 bases and 0 bases respectively, with 8 bases between them. Germline assignment: CDR1 SGHNT and CDR2 YYREEE (reference sequence). The CDR3 runs to 14 residues. CDR3 in DNA: TGTGCCAGCAGCCCAGGCAGCTCTGGAAACACCATATATTTT. This translates into CASSPGSSGNTIYF.

This chain joins TRBV9 and TRBJ2-3, with a weak D call TRBD1 (6 bases). The CDR3 runs to 13 residues. Germline V lookup: CDR1 SGDLS, CDR2 YYNGEE. The V and J ends lost 5 bases and 8 bases respectively, with 15 bases between them. The CDR3 nucleotides read TGTGCCAGCAGTTCCGGTGGGGGCCTTACGCAGTATTTT. Protein sequence: CASSSGGGLTQYF.

The CDR3 loop reads CASSQEGTNYGYTF. The DNA for the CDR3 is TGTGCCAGCAGCCAAGAGGGCACGAACTATGGCTACACCTTC. The gene calls are TRBV3-1 (or the pseudogene TRBV3-2) and TRBJ1-2; D ambiguous. The V end was cut by 0 bases, the J end by 2 bases, with 7 bases between. CDR1 LGHDT and CDR2 YNNKEL come from the germline V gene (reference sequence). This CDR3 is 14 amino acids long.

This clone was counted a single time. The V call is TRBV6-5, the J call TRBJ2-5; D remains unclear. CDR1 is MNHEY and CDR2 is SVGAGI in the germline V gene. There are 14 residues in the CDR3. V shed 2 bases and J shed 4 bases, with 11 bases lying between them. CDR3 protein: CASSYRMSSETQYF. In DNA, the CDR3 is TGTGCCAGCAGTTACCGCATGAGTTCAGAGACCCAGTACTTC.

This clone was picked up a small number of times. The chain is built from TRBV11-3 and TRBJ1-1, with D unresolved. Trimming took 5 bases from V and 0 from J, leaving 10 bases between them. The CDR3 is made up of 14 amino acids. Germline CDR1 reads SGHNT; CDR2 reads YENEEA. The CDR3 bases are TGTGCCAGCAGCCCCGGGAGTTTGAACACTGAAGCTTTCTTT. Its protein is CASSPGSLNTEAFF. Variable domain in full (rest from reference TRBV11-3 and TRBJ1-1): EAGVVQSPRYKIIEKKQPVAFWCNPISGHNTLYWYLQNLGQGPELLIRYENEEAVDDSQLPKDRFSAERLKGVDSTLKIQPAELGDSAVYLCASSPGSLNTEAFFGQGTRLTVV.

A few counts support this clone. This chain connects TRBV6-5 to TRBJ1-2; TRBD1 aligns across 9 bases. Trimming at V came to 3 bases and at J to 7 bases, leaving 6 bases not matched to a gene. This CDR3 has 14 amino acids. Germline lookup yields CDR1 MNHEY and CDR2 SVGAGI. CDR3 in amino acids: CASSYWGQGRGYTF. CDR3 DNA sequence: TGTGCCAGCAGTTATTGGGGACAGGGTCGTGGCTACACCTTC.

The chain combines TRBV19 with TRBJ2-7, with D perhaps TRBD2 (6 bases). The germline CDR1 and CDR2 sequences are LNHDA and SQIVND (reference sequence). The CDR3 contains 14 residues. Trimming removed 4 bases from V and 0 bases from J, with 10 bases in between. The CDR3: CASSSGDSSYEQYF. The CDR3 nucleotides read TGTGCCAGTAGTAGCGGGGATTCCTCCTACGAGCAGTACTTC.

The J gene is TRBJ1-5, the V gene TRBV18; unclear D gene. Trimming took 1 base from V and 10 from J, leaving 14 bases between them. Per the germline V gene, CDR1 is KGHSH and CDR2 is LQKENI. The CDR3 length is 14 residues. CDR3 sequence (DNA): TGTGCCAGCTCACCACAGGTCACGGAGGAACCCCAGCATTTT. Amino acid sequence: CASSPQVTEEPQHF.

The chain couples TRBV3-1 (or the pseudogene TRBV3-2) to TRBJ2-3; 10 bases match TRBD2. Germline V CDR1 and CDR2: LGHDT, YNNKEL (reference sequence). The CDR3 runs to 19 residues. Trimming removed 1 base from V and 0 bases from J; junction bases left unmatched: 10. DNA for the CDR3: TGTGCCAGCAGCCAAGGCTTTTGGACTAGCGGCACTAGCACAGATACGCAGTATTTT. It specifies CASSQGFWTSGTSTDTQYF.

This chain connects TRBV18 to TRBJ2-5; 8 bases are a match to TRBD1. V gave up 4 bases and J gave up 3 bases; unmatched junction bases: 7. Per germline, CDR1 KGHSH and CDR2 LQKENI. CDR3 size: 15 residues. The CDR3 sequence: CASSQTTGAKETQYF. Here the CDR3 DNA reads TGTGCCAGCTCACAGACGACAGGGGCGAAAGAGACCCAGTACTTC.

This clone was seen a single time. The CDR3 sequence: CASSLGRGVYGYTF. For the CDR3, the DNA is TGTGCCAGCAGTTTAGGCAGGGGGGTCTATGGCTACACCTTC. The rearrangement uses TRBV27 and TRBJ1-2, with 7 bases lining up with TRBD1. This CDR3 contains 14 residues. Trimming removed 2 bases from V and 4 bases from J; junction bases left unmatched: 4. Per the germline V gene, CDR1 is MNHEY and CDR2 is SMNVEV (reference sequence).

This chain joins TRBV3-1 (or the pseudogene TRBV3-2) and TRBJ1-1; D is ambiguous. V was trimmed by 6 bases and J by 3 bases, leaving 8 bases between them. CDR1 is LGHDT, CDR2 YNNKEL, per germline (reference sequence). This CDR3 has 12 amino acids. The CDR3 protein is CASSQTYTEAFF. CDR3 sequence (DNA): TGTGCCAGCAGTCAGACTTACACTGAAGCTTTCTTT.

This chain joins TRBV4-1 and TRBJ2-7, with a weak D call TRBD1 (5 bases). Germline assignment: CDR1 MGHRA and CDR2 YSYEKL. Trimming stripped 4 bases from V and 1 base from J, with 17 bases between. The CDR3 has 16 amino acids. The CDR3 loop is CASSRATEQDSYEQYF. In DNA, the CDR3 is TGCGCCAGCAGCCGGGCGACAGAGCAAGATTCCTACGAGCAGTACTTC.

V and J are TRBV19 and TRBJ1-1, with 8 bases lining up with TRBD1. The CDR3 spans 13 residues. The V and J ends lost 2 bases and 6 bases, in that order; junction bases with no gene match: 2. The germline gives CDR1 LNHDA, CDR2 SQIVND (reference sequence). CDR3 residues: CASSIQGAAEAFF. CDR3 coding DNA: TGTGCCAGTAGTATACAGGGGGCCGCTGAAGCTTTCTTT.